This record covers a single TCR beta chain. These data originate in a study of cytomegalovirus exposure and HLA in healthy donors. This PCR relied on a set of 60 Vbeta primers and 13 Jbeta primers. Repertoires were generated with immunoSEQ multiplex PCR, while TCRdb's copy carries only in-frame clones and drops some. Of roughly 92,000 clones listed, 7.6% were seen once; the top ten hold about 2%. The CDR3 totals 13 residues. The germline V gene has CDR1 MNHNS and CDR2 SASEGT. V was cut by 8 bases and J by 2 bases, with 9 bases left in between. The J gene is TRBJ2-2, the V gene TRBV6-1, with TRBD1 as a possible D gene (6 bases). Source material: PBMCs. The receptor comes from a man aged 45-60 years in good health and CMV-seronegative. This CDR3 reads CASWGLNTGELFF. In nucleotides, the CDR3 is TGTGCCAGCTGGGGGCTAAACACCGGGGAGCTGTTTTTT.